The 9 T cell receptor beta chains below come from one sample, sequenced in a study of T cells after yellow fever vaccination. TCRdb passed the 5' RACE reads through MiXCR, listing each CDR3 protein once. The sample includes fewer than 450,000 distinct CDR3 sequences, roughly 4.3% of them seen just once. Sequencing was performed on PBMCs, taken 5 days after the yellow fever booster vaccination. The origin of the receptors is a man aged 18 to 30 who received the YFV17D yellow fever vaccine.

Only a few counts were recorded for this clonotype. This rearrangement joins TRBV6-6 to TRBJ1-2; a possible D gene is TRBD1 (6 bases). Deletions cut 6 bases from V and 5 bases from J, with 19 bases between. This CDR3 spans 15 amino acids. Germline CDR1 and CDR2: MNHNY and SVGAGI (reference sequence). CDR3 residues: CASSSPGAGRYGYTF. Here the CDR3 DNA reads TGTGCCAGCAGCTCCCCAGGGGCGGGACGGTATGGCTACACCTTC.

This clonotype has ten or more counts. This rearrangement joins TRBV7-3 to TRBJ2-3; 12 bases map to TRBD1. Germline CDR1 reads SGHTA; CDR2 reads FQGTGA. The CDR3 contains 16 residues. V was pared by 3 bases and J by 5 bases, with 6 bases of the junction left unmatched. The DNA for the CDR3 is TGTGCCAGCAGCTTGAAGGGACAGGGGGCGAAAGATACGCAGTATTTT. It encodes CASSLKGQGAKDTQYF. The whole variable domain, filled in from reference TRBV7-3 and TRBJ2-3, reads GAGVSQTPSNKVTEKGKYVELRCDPISGHTALYWYRQSLGQGPEFLIYFQGTGAADDSGLPNDRFFAVRPEGSVSTLKIQRTERGDSAVYLCASSLKGQGAKDTQYFGPGTRLTVL.

This clonotype was counted many times. The chain uses TRBV20-1 and TRBJ2-2, with 9 positions matching TRBD2. V lost 0 bases, J lost 16 bases, and 15 bases stayed unmatched. CDR3 length equals 15 residues. CDR1 is DFQATT, CDR2 SNEGSKA, per germline (reference sequence). Here the CDR3 reads CSARDLLSLAGREFF. As DNA, the CDR3 is TGCAGTGCTAGAGATCTTCTGTCCCTAGCGGGGAGGGAGTTTTTT.

The gene calls are TRBV6-1 and TRBJ1-6; no firm D call. Per germline, CDR1 MNHNS and CDR2 SASEGT. The V gene lost 6 bases and the J gene lost 13 bases, with 16 bases spanning the gap. The CDR3 spans 13 residues. The CDR3 DNA is TGTGCCAGCAGCGAGAACGTCGCCACCCCCCTCCACTTT. Amino acids: CASSENVATPLHF.

This chain links TRBV30 with TRBJ1-4, with TRBD1 as a possible D gene (5 bases). Germline loops: CDR1 GTSNPN, CDR2 SVGIG (reference sequence). This CDR3 contains 12 residues. Trimming pared 0 bases from V and 17 bases from J, leaving 16 bases between. The DNA for the CDR3 is TGTGCCTGGAGTGTAAGGGGTTCGGAGAGCTTTTTT. It yields the protein CAWSVRGSESFF. The full variable domain, with the rest looked up from reference TRBV30 and TRBJ1-4, is SQTIHQWPATLVQPVGSPLSLECTVEGTSNPNLYWYRQAAGRGLQLLFYSVGIGQISSEVPQNLSASRPQDRQFILSSKKLLLSDSGFYLCAWSVRGSESFFGSGTQLSVL.

Ten or more counts support this clonotype. The rearrangement joins TRBV11-2 to TRBJ2-2, with 8 bases lining up with TRBD2. Germline V gives CDR1 SGHAT, CDR2 FQNNGV. The CDR3 loop spans 15 amino acids. V was pared by 5 bases and J by 3 bases, with 5 bases of the junction left unmatched. The CDR3 loop reads CASSRGGQYTGELFF. For the CDR3, the DNA is TGTGCCAGCAGCCGGGGGGGGCAGTACACCGGGGAGCTGTTTTTT.

The chain uses TRBV5-1 and TRBJ2-3; tentative D call: TRBD1 (6 bases). The V and J ends lost 4 bases and 5 bases respectively, with 20 bases between them. In germline, CDR1 is SGHRS, CDR2 YFSETQ. This CDR3 has 16 residues. The CDR3 protein is CASSVAQGRGGDTQYF. The CDR3 region has the DNA TGCGCCAGCAGCGTGGCCCAGGGACGAGGGGGAGATACGCAGTATTTT.

This clonotype was seen more than once but under ten times. This rearrangement joins TRBV6-5 to TRBJ1-6; no definite D call. The CDR3 loop spans 17 amino acids. Germline V gives CDR1 MNHEY, CDR2 SVGAGI. Trimming stripped 0 bases from V and 6 bases from J, with 15 bases between. The CDR3, as DNA: TGTGCCAGCAGTTACTCGACCGGGGTCAGTGGTAATTCACCCCTCCACTTT. Translated, it gives CASSYSTGVSGNSPLHF.

This clonotype was detected a few times. The chain carries TRBV20-1 and TRBJ1-2; TRBD1 agrees at 7 bases. This CDR3 is built from 14 residues. V shed 1 base, J shed 3 bases, and the junction held 5 bases outside the gene matches. Germline V lookup: CDR1 DFQATT, CDR2 SNEGSKA (reference sequence). This CDR3 reads CSARGIGTDYGYTF. For the CDR3, the DNA is TGCAGTGCTAGAGGAATAGGGACAGACTATGGCTACACCTTC.